These 31 T cell receptor beta chains share one sample of origin, sequenced in a study of early T cells in non-severe SARS-CoV-2 infection. TCRdb re-derived calls from the 5' RACE reads in MiXCR, one entry per CDR3 protein. This sample has some 80,000 distinct CDR3 sequences; roughly 12% occur once, and the top ten carry 3.4%. Input material: whole blood. These receptor sequences come from an adult who was a healthcare worker with PCR-confirmed SARS-CoV-2 infection or an uninfected control (not recorded which).

This clonotype was observed a handful of times. This chain links TRBV20-1 with TRBJ2-7; TRBD2 matches 8 bases. This CDR3 comprises 15 residues. V gave up 3 bases and J gave up 4 bases; unmatched junction bases: 11. From germline, CDR1 is DFQATT and CDR2 SNEGSKA (reference sequence). The CDR3 sequence is CSASPPSGRSYEQYF. As DNA, the CDR3 is TGCAGTGCTAGCCCGCCTAGCGGGCGATCTTACGAGCAGTACTTC.

V usage is TRBV29-1 and J usage is TRBJ2-1; TRBD2 matches at 11 bases. Trimming at V came to 5 bases and at J to 2 bases, leaving 2 bases not matched to a gene. Germline V gene data show CDR1 as SQVTM and CDR2 as ANQGSEA. The CDR3 totals 14 residues. The CDR3 loop reads CSVLAGGAYNEQFF. CDR3 DNA: TGCAGCGTTCTAGCGGGAGGTGCCTACAATGAGCAGTTCTTC.

The V gene is TRBV7-9, the J gene TRBJ2-7; maybe TRBD1 (5 bases). Germline loops: CDR1 SEHNR, CDR2 FQNEAQ (reference sequence). V shed 5 bases and J shed 2 bases, with 16 bases lying between them. The CDR3 sequence is 15 residues long. CDR3 in DNA: TGTGCCAGCAGCCCCCGCCAGGGTGCGGCCTACGAGCAGTACTTC. It specifies CASSPRQGAAYEQYF.

This clonotype appeared a few times. This sequence joins TRBV6-7 and TRBJ2-7; D remains unclear. TRBV6-7 is an open reading frame whose function is uncertain. V was shortened by 10 bases and J by 4 bases, with 5 bases between the two germline ends. This CDR3 is built from 9 residues. This chain's CDR3 is CATLYEQYF. The DNA for the CDR3 is TGTGCCACCCTATACGAGCAGTACTTC.

The rearrangement links TRBV20-1 to TRBJ2-5; 12 bases fit TRBD1. From germline, CDR1 is DFQATT and CDR2 SNEGSKA (reference sequence). Losses at the gene ends were 5 bases for V and 2 bases for J; bases not matched to a gene: 15. The CDR3 is 18 residues long. The CDR3 reads CSALHRDRGREGQETQYF. For the CDR3, the DNA is TGCAGTGCTCTCCACCGGGACAGGGGGCGCGAGGGGCAAGAGACCCAGTACTTC.

There are many counts of this clonotype. The J gene is TRBJ2-7, the V gene TRBV6-6; D might be TRBD2 (6 bases). The ends were cut back, 6 bases at V and 4 bases at J, with 19 bases in the middle. Looked up from germline, CDR1 is MNHNY and CDR2 is SVGAGI (reference sequence). CDR3 length equals 15 residues. The DNA for the CDR3 is TGTGCCAGCAGCCCGGATGCCGCTGGAGGGTACGAGCAGTACTTC. Translated: CASSPDAAGGYEQYF.

This chain links TRBV3-1 with TRBJ2-2; D is undetermined. This CDR3 spans 13 amino acids. Germline V gives CDR1 LGHDT, CDR2 YNNKEL (reference sequence). V lost 4 bases, J lost 1 base, and 4 bases lay in between. CDR3 residues: CASSPQNTGELFF. CDR3 in DNA: TGTGCCAGCAGCCCCCAGAACACCGGGGAGCTGTTTTTT.

This clonotype was seen a few times. The V call is TRBV12-3 or TRBV12-4, the J call TRBJ2-2, with TRBD1 matching 8 bases. J was trimmed by 4 bases and V by 5 bases; bases with no gene match: 6. CDR3 length equals 15 residues. In DNA, the CDR3 is TGTGCCAGCAGTCTAGGACAGGGTACCACCGGGGAGCTGTTTTTT. Protein product: CASSLGQGTTGELFF.

In regard to this clonotype: A much larger clone is a single base away; this may be a read error. The rearrangement uses TRBV19 and TRBJ1-2; D possibly corresponds to TRBD1 (6 bases). This CDR3 comprises 12 residues. The V gene's germline CDR1 is LNHDA and CDR2 SQIVND (reference sequence). V was cut by 7 bases and J by 12 bases, with 18 bases left in between. DNA for the CDR3: TGTGCCAGTAAAAGACAGGCTGCGGGCCACACCTTC. Translating gives CASKRQAAGHTF.

The chain couples TRBV7-6 to TRBJ1-1; D is possibly TRBD1 (6 bases). Per germline, CDR1 SGHVS and CDR2 FNYEAQ. This CDR3 contains 14 residues. Deletions cut 1 base from V and 4 bases from J, with 10 bases between. Written as DNA, the CDR3 is TGTGCCAGCAGCTTAGAATCAGGGGCCACTGAAGCTTTCTTT. This translates into CASSLESGATEAFF.

A few counts support this clonotype. The chain uses TRBV29-1 and TRBJ2-1; 13 positions match TRBD2. Germline V CDR1 and CDR2: SQVTM, ANQGSEA. V was pared by 7 bases and J by 8 bases, with 5 bases of the junction left unmatched. This CDR3 has 13 amino acids. The CDR3, as DNA: TGCAGCGGGAAAGGACTAGCGGGAGATGAGCAGTTCTTC. Translating gives CSGKGLAGDEQFF.

Worth noting for this clonotype: This is likely a read error, given that the CDR3 carries no conserved phenylalanine or tryptophan at its end. The V call is TRBV5-4, the J call TRBJ2-1; 7 nucleotides match TRBD2. This CDR3 has 15 amino acids. The trim removed 0 bases at V and 7 bases at J, leaving 7 bases unmatched. CDR1 SGHNT and CDR2 YYREEE come from the germline V gene (reference sequence). Written as DNA, the CDR3 is TGTGCCAGCAGCTTGGATGGGACTACTAAGAATGAGCAGTTCCTC. Translating gives CASSLDGTTKNEQFL.

The table lists this clonotype with many counts. The V and J genes are TRBV5-1 and TRBJ2-5; D gene unclear. This CDR3 is 14 amino acids long. Trimming shortened V by 3 bases and J by 2 bases, and 11 bases separated the two germline ends. In germline, CDR1 is SGHRS, CDR2 YFSETQ. Here the CDR3 reads CASSSPPQQETQYF. DNA for the CDR3: TGCGCCAGCAGCTCCCCCCCACAGCAAGAGACCCAGTACTTC.

J is TRBJ2-5 and V is TRBV5-1; tentative D call: TRBD2 (5 bases). This CDR3 is built from 16 residues. Germline assignment: CDR1 SGHRS and CDR2 YFSETQ. V lost 4 bases and J 1 base, leaving 17 bases between the germline ends. The CDR3 nucleotides read TGCGCCAGCAGCCGGGGTGGCGGTCTCATCCAAGAGACCCAGTACTTC. Translated: CASSRGGGLIQETQYF.

This chain connects TRBV28 to TRBJ1-2, with D perhaps TRBD1 (5 bases). This CDR3 spans 13 amino acids. Between the trimmed V and J ends, which lost 6 bases and 8 bases, there was a span of 16 bases. Germline V lookup: CDR1 MDHEN, CDR2 SYDVKM. This chain's CDR3 is CASSFDGAGGYTF. The CDR3 nucleotides read TGTGCCAGCAGCTTCGACGGGGCCGGAGGCTACACCTTC.

The chain employs TRBV7-9 and TRBJ1-5; D is uncertain. CDR1 and CDR2 (germline): SEHNR, FQNEAQ (reference sequence). This CDR3 has 14 residues. The germline V and J ends were trimmed by 3 bases and 2 bases, with 8 bases remaining between them. This chain's CDR3 is CASSFGLGNQPQHF. CDR3 nucleotide sequence: TGTGCCAGCAGCTTCGGCCTAGGCAATCAGCCCCAGCATTTT.

The chain links TRBV20-1 to TRBJ2-7; D possibly corresponds to TRBD1 (5 bases). With 3 bases removed from V and 4 bases from J, the gap between germline ends came to 16 bases. The germline gives CDR1 DFQATT, CDR2 SNEGSKA (reference sequence). The CDR3 runs 14 residues. DNA of the CDR3: TGCAGTGCTAGTCGCGACTGGACAAAGTACGAGCAGTACTTC. Amino acid sequence: CSASRDWTKYEQYF.

This clonotype was counted only a few times. This chain joins TRBV28 and TRBJ2-1; D could derive from TRBD1 or TRBD2 (5 bases each). The V end lost 7 bases, the J end lost 4 bases, and 8 bases lay between the germline ends. The CDR3 loop spans 12 amino acids. The V gene's germline CDR1 is MDHEN and CDR2 SYDVKM. The CDR3 sequence: CASTGPYNEQFF. The CDR3 DNA follows: TGTGCCAGCACGGGACCGTACAATGAGCAGTTCTTC.

This chain joins TRBV29-1 and TRBJ2-1; the D call may be TRBD1 or TRBD2 (5 bases each). V lost 7 bases to trimming and J lost 8 bases, with 18 bases between them. The CDR3 spans 13 residues. Germline V lookup: CDR1 SQVTM, CDR2 ANQGSEA. CDR3 amino acids: CSGRDPAIDEQFF. The DNA for the CDR3 is TGCAGCGGCCGGGACCCAGCAATCGATGAGCAGTTCTTC.

This clonotype was detected once. The chain links TRBV24-1 to TRBJ2-1; D remains ambiguous. V gave up 0 bases and J gave up 4 bases, with 6 bases separating them. The CDR3 is made up of 14 amino acids. CDR1 and CDR2 (germline): KGHDR, SFDVKD. The CDR3 protein is CATSDLGLYNEQFF. The CDR3 coding sequence is TGTGCCACCAGTGATTTGGGTCTGTACAATGAGCAGTTCTTC.

This clonotype was counted at least ten times. For the CDR3, the DNA is TGTGCCAGCAGTCAGGGAACAGGTCCTCAGCCCCAGCATTTT. It yields the protein CASSQGTGPQPQHF. The rearrangement uses TRBV9 and TRBJ1-5; weak D call: TRBD1 (5 bases). CDR1 is SGDLS and CDR2 is YYNGEE in the germline V gene. This CDR3 has 14 residues. The V end was cut by 5 bases, the J end by 6 bases, with 15 bases between.

The sample holds many counts of this clonotype. The chain couples TRBV20-1 to TRBJ2-3, with TRBD2 matching over 7 bases. V was clipped by 0 bases and J by 5 bases; unmatched bases: 8. There are 15 residues in the CDR3. The germline V gene encodes CDR1 DFQATT and CDR2 SNEGSKA (reference sequence). The CDR3 DNA sequence: TGCAGTGCTAGAGATGGACTAGGTCGGGGAGATACGCAGTATTTT. Amino acids: CSARDGLGRGDTQYF.

The genes are TRBV9 and TRBJ2-3; D may correspond to TRBD1 or TRBD2 (5 bases each). This CDR3 is 14 amino acids long. Germline V lookup: CDR1 SGDLS, CDR2 YYNGEE. Deletions cut 0 bases from V and 4 bases from J, with 9 bases between. The CDR3 loop is CASSVVPGPDTQYF. The DNA for the CDR3 is TGTGCCAGCAGCGTAGTACCGGGGCCAGATACGCAGTATTTT.

This clonotype was counted between two and nine times. V and J are TRBV2 and TRBJ1-1; D gene unclear. The CDR3 is made up of 11 amino acids. Germline V gives CDR1 SNHLY, CDR2 FYNNEI. Trimming shortened V by 2 bases and J by 2 bases, and 0 bases separated the two germline ends. In DNA form, the CDR3 reads TGTGCCAGCAGTGAAAACACTGAAGCTTTCTTT. Its translation: CASSENTEAFF.

Comments on this clonotype: This sequence may be a read error, since a much larger clone differs from it by one base. This sequence joins TRBV11-2 and TRBJ2-3, with D unclear. V dropped 5 bases and J dropped 2 bases, with 11 bases sitting between them. Germline lookup yields CDR1 SGHAT and CDR2 FQNNGV. The CDR3 covers 14 residues. CDR3 loop: CASSPGRDTDTQYF. The CDR3 DNA is TGTGCCAGCAGCCCCGGACGCGACACAGATACGCAGTATTTT. The entire variable domain, with the rest obtained from reference TRBV11-2 and TRBJ2-3, is as follows: EAGVAQSPRYKIIEKRQSVAFWCNPISGHATLYWYQQILGQGPKLLIQFQNNGVVDDSQLPKDRFSAERLKGVDSTLKIQPAKLEDSAVYLCASSPGRDTDTQYFGPGTRLTVL.

The chain carries TRBV20-1 and TRBJ2-7; 15 bases match TRBD2. The CDR3 loop spans 17 amino acids. In germline, CDR1 is DFQATT, CDR2 SNEGSKA (reference sequence). Trimming removed 1 base from V and 4 bases from J; junction bases left unmatched: 8. The CDR3 DNA follows: TGCAGTGCTAGAGGAAGATCGGGACTAGCGGGAGGATACGAGCAGTACTTC. Protein: CSARGRSGLAGGYEQYF.

A few counts support this clonotype. The J gene is TRBJ2-7, the V gene TRBV19, with TRBD1 matching over 8 bases. Germline V gene lookup returns CDR1 LNHDA and CDR2 SQIVND (reference sequence). J lost 5 bases, V lost 3 bases, and 6 bases had no gene match. This CDR3 region has 14 residues. The CDR3 sequence: CASSILDRVHEQYF. Written as DNA, the CDR3 is TGTGCCAGTAGTATCCTGGACAGGGTCCACGAGCAGTACTTC.

V is TRBV14 and J is TRBJ2-3; 8 bases fit TRBD1. V shed 4 bases, J shed 1 base, and the junction held 4 bases outside the gene matches. The CDR3 runs to 15 residues. The germline gives CDR1 SGHDN, CDR2 FVKESK. The CDR3 is CASSPPDRGTDTQYF. Written as DNA, the CDR3 is TGTGCCAGCAGCCCCCCGGACAGGGGCACAGATACGCAGTATTTT.

The chain carries TRBV7-9 and TRBJ2-1, with D tentatively TRBD2 (6 bases). V was trimmed by 5 bases and J by 4 bases, leaving 15 bases between them. CDR1 is SEHNR, CDR2 FQNEAQ, per germline (reference sequence). CDR3 length: 15 residues. In nucleotides, the CDR3 is TGTGCCAGCAGCAACCAGCGGGCTCAATACAATGAGCAGTTCTTC. Protein: CASSNQRAQYNEQFF.

At least ten counts were recorded for this clonotype. The chain joins TRBV18 to TRBJ2-1; 9 nucleotides align to TRBD1. Germline CDR1 and CDR2: KGHSH and LQKENI. After removal of 5 bases from V and 5 bases from J, the junction contained 7 bases not matched to a gene. The CDR3 totals 15 residues. The CDR3 region has the DNA TGTGCCAGCTCATATCCGGGACAGGGAGACAATGAGCAGTTCTTC. Translating it yields CASSYPGQGDNEQFF.

The V call is TRBV28, the J call TRBJ2-7, with TRBD2 as a possible D gene (5 bases). The CDR3 has 13 residues. The V gene's germline CDR1 is MDHEN and CDR2 SYDVKM. The CDR3 bases are TGTGCTACCACCCGGGGAGCCTCCTACGAGCAGTACTTC. Protein sequence: CATTRGASYEQYF.